The 2 T cell receptor beta chains presented below share a single source sample, sequenced in a study of tumor-infiltrating lymphocytes in localized non-small cell lung cancer. Repertoires were generated with immunoSEQ multiplex PCR, while TCRdb's copy carries only in-frame clones and drops some. The data contain 11,000 or so clones, approximately 70% of them singletons. Sequencing was carried out using uninvolved lung tissue not adjacent to the tumor. Receptors were obtained from a human donor with non-small cell lung cancer.

The V gene is TRBV25-1, the J gene TRBJ1-1; TRBD1 matches 7 bases. The V and J ends lost 5 bases and 8 bases, in that order; junction bases with no gene match: 11. Germline V gene sequence: CDR1 MGHDK, CDR2 SYGVNS. The CDR3 contains 14 residues. The CDR3 DNA sequence: TGTGCCAGCAGTTCTGAGGGGGCAGTGGACGAAGCTTTCTTT. Amino acids: CASSSEGAVDEAFF.

This sequence joins TRBV12-5 and TRBJ1-1; D is unresolved. The CDR3 totals 13 residues. Trimming left V 1 base short and J 6 bases short, with 9 bases between. Germline CDR1 LGHNT, CDR2 FRNRAP. CDR3 amino acids: CASGLAGKAEAFF. Written as DNA, the CDR3 is TGTGCTAGTGGTTTGGCGGGAAAGGCTGAAGCTTTCTTT.